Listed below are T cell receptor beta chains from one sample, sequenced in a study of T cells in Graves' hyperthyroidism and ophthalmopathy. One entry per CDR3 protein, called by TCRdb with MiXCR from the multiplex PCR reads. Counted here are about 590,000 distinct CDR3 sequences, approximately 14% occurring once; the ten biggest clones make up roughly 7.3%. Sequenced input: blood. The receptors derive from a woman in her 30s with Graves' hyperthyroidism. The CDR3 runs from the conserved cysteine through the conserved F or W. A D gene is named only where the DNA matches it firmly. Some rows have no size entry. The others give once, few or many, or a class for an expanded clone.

cdr3_nt: TGTGCCAGCAGTTTAGTAGCAGGGAACATTCAGTACTTC
cdr3_aa: CASSLVAGNIQYF
clone_size: .
j_call: TRBJ2-4
v_call: TRBV12-3/TRBV12-4
d_call: .

cdr3_nt: TGTGCCAGCAAGCAGGGTGCACGCAATTCACCCCTCCACTTT
cdr3_aa: CASKQGARNSPLHF
clone_size: many
j_call: TRBJ1-6
v_call: TRBV12-3/TRBV12-4
d_call: .

cdr3_nt: TGCAGTGCTAGAGCAGGGAGTAACTCCTACGAGCAGTACTTC
cdr3_aa: CSARAGSNSYEQYF
clone_size: few
j_call: TRBJ2-7
v_call: TRBV20-1
d_call: .

cdr3_nt: TGTGCCAGCAGGGGACTAGGGTCTCACGAGCAGTACTTC
cdr3_aa: CASRGLGSHEQYF
clone_size: many
j_call: TRBJ2-7
v_call: TRBV11-2
d_call: TRBD2

cdr3_nt: TGCGCCAGCAGCTTGGCCGGACTAGCCACAGATACGCAGTATTTT
cdr3_aa: CASSLAGLATDTQYF
clone_size: many
j_call: TRBJ2-3
v_call: TRBV5-1
d_call: TRBD2

cdr3_nt: TGTGCCTGGAGTGTTCCCTTGGCAGGTTCCTCTAACTATGGCTACACCTTC
cdr3_aa: CAWSVPLAGSSNYGYTF
clone_size: .
j_call: TRBJ1-2
v_call: TRBV30
d_call: .

cdr3_nt: TGTGCCAGCAGGACAGGAAACGGGGAGCTGTTTTTT
cdr3_aa: CASRTGNGELFF
clone_size: few
j_call: TRBJ2-2
v_call: TRBV12-3/TRBV12-4
d_call: .

cdr3_nt: TGTGCCAGCGGTTTGACTAGCGGCCGCACAGATACGCAGTATTTT
cdr3_aa: CASGLTSGRTDTQYF
clone_size: many
j_call: TRBJ2-3
v_call: TRBV5-4
d_call: TRBD2

cdr3_nt: TGTGCCAGCAGTCCATTTAGCGGGAGCGCAGATACGCAGTATTTT
cdr3_aa: CASSPFSGSADTQYF
clone_size: .
j_call: TRBJ2-3
v_call: TRBV12-3/TRBV12-4
d_call: TRBD2

cdr3_nt: TGTGCCAGCAGGATAGCGGGAGGACACTCCTACGAGCAGTACTTC
cdr3_aa: CASRIAGGHSYEQYF
clone_size: many
j_call: TRBJ2-7
v_call: TRBV2
d_call: TRBD2

cdr3_nt: TGCGCCAGCAGCTTGGACAGGGGGCGCGGGACTGAAGCTTTCTTT
cdr3_aa: CASSLDRGRGTEAFF
clone_size: many
j_call: TRBJ1-1
v_call: TRBV5-1
d_call: TRBD1

cdr3_nt: TGTGCCAGCAGCAGGACTAGCGGGAGGGCTGATGAGCAGTTCTTC
cdr3_aa: CASSRTSGRADEQFF
clone_size: many
j_call: TRBJ2-1
v_call: TRBV3-1
d_call: TRBD2

cdr3_nt: TGTGCCAGCAGCCAATTAGGCAGGGACACTGAAGCTTTCTTT
cdr3_aa: CASSQLGRDTEAFF
clone_size: many
j_call: TRBJ1-1
v_call: TRBV16
d_call: .

cdr3_nt: TGTGCCAGCAGCTTTGTGTTCCTCTGCGAGCAGTACTTC
cdr3_aa: CASSFVFLCEQYF
clone_size: many
j_call: TRBJ2-7
v_call: TRBV11-1
d_call: .

cdr3_nt: TGTGCCAGCAGTTTTACGAGATTAGCTTTCGGGGAGCTGTTTTTT
cdr3_aa: CASSFTRLAFGELFF
clone_size: .
j_call: TRBJ2-2
v_call: TRBV28
d_call: .

cdr3_nt: TGTGCCAGCAGCTTAACTAGCGGGAGGGCCAGTGGAAATGAGCAGTTCTTC
cdr3_aa: CASSLTSGRASGNEQFF
clone_size: .
j_call: TRBJ2-1
v_call: TRBV7-9
d_call: TRBD2

cdr3_nt: TGTGCCAGCAGCCCAAGACTAGCGGGGGGGTGGATGCAGTTCTTC
cdr3_aa: CASSPRLAGGWMQFF
clone_size: .
j_call: TRBJ2-1
v_call: TRBV11-2
d_call: TRBD2

cdr3_nt: TGTGCCAGCAGCTCGCAGGACGGCAATCAGCCCCAGCATTTT
cdr3_aa: CASSSQDGNQPQHF
clone_size: many
j_call: TRBJ1-5
v_call: TRBV11-2
d_call: .

cdr3_nt: TGTGCCAGCAGTTTGGACGGGAATAACATTAAGTACTTC
cdr3_aa: CASSLDGNNIKYF
clone_size: once
j_call: TRBJ2-4
v_call: TRBV6-9
d_call: .

cdr3_nt: TGCAGTGCTAAACCCCCGCGGGAGGCCATCAACACCGGGGAGCTGTTTTTT
cdr3_aa: CSAKPPREAINTGELFF
clone_size: few
j_call: TRBJ2-2
v_call: TRBV20-1
d_call: TRBD2

cdr3_nt: TGTGCCAGCAGCTCTCAGGGTAGAGAACTGTTTTTT
cdr3_aa: CASSSQGRELFF
clone_size: many
j_call: TRBJ1-4
v_call: TRBV13
d_call: .

cdr3_nt: TGTGCCAGTAAGGATCGGGCTCTGGCGAATCAGCCCCAGCATTTT
cdr3_aa: CASKDRALANQPQHF
clone_size: .
j_call: TRBJ1-5
v_call: TRBV19
d_call: .

cdr3_nt: TGTGCCAGCAGCTTAGTGGCAAATCCCATCTATGGCTACACCTTC
cdr3_aa: CASSLVANPIYGYTF
clone_size: many
j_call: TRBJ1-2
v_call: TRBV7-6
d_call: .

cdr3_nt: TGTGCCAGCAGTGGAGGCAATCGCTACTACAATGAGCAGTTCTTC
cdr3_aa: CASSGGNRYYNEQFF
clone_size: many
j_call: TRBJ2-1
v_call: TRBV2
d_call: .

cdr3_nt: TGTGCCAGCAGTTACCTTCACTTTACAGATACGCAGTATTTT
cdr3_aa: CASSYLHFTDTQYF
clone_size: .
j_call: TRBJ2-3
v_call: TRBV6-1
d_call: .

cdr3_nt: TGTGCCAGCAGCTTAGGACACTACACAGATACGCAGTATTTT
cdr3_aa: CASSLGHYTDTQYF
clone_size: few
j_call: TRBJ2-3
v_call: TRBV11-3
d_call: .

cdr3_nt: TGTGCCAGCGGACTAACCACGGACAGGTCTAATCAGCCCCAGCATTTT
cdr3_aa: CASGLTTDRSNQPQHF
clone_size: .
j_call: TRBJ1-5
v_call: TRBV6-1
d_call: TRBD1